These 13 T cell receptor beta chains were sequenced from one sample in a study of vaccination and CD4 T cells after COVID-19 (dated by TCRdb to between 2020 and 2023). The receptor library was made with PCR. For sequencing, an Illumina iSeq 100 was employed. TCR sequencing of DNA from cultured CD4+ T cells used the Oncomine TCR Beta short-read assay at the Johns Hopkins FTIC core. TCRdb applied fastp at Q25 and MiXCR to the public reads, then kept only in-frame beta chains. All rows with the same CDR3 protein become a single entry with the most common DNA and genes. Here the sample has about 16,000 distinct CDR3 sequences; approximately 50% occur a single time. The ten biggest clones cover 7% to 8.5% of the sample. According to the study, the label for this sample's treatment or condition signals: roughly ten-day PBMC culture with coronavirus spike peptide pools or control peptides (ViraFEST assay).

Their recognized antigens are unknown. Specimen: CD4+ T cells from blood, cultured in vitro. The source is a human donor who had recovered from COVID-19.

The rearrangement joins TRBV19 to TRBJ2-4; D unclear. Trimming pared 2 bases from V and 6 bases from J, leaving 5 bases between. The CDR3 covers 12 residues. The germline CDR1 and CDR2 sequences are LNHDA and SQIVND (reference sequence). This chain's CDR3 is CASSIRGNIQYF. DNA for the CDR3: TGTGCCAGTAGTATACGAGGAAACATTCAGTACTTC. Full variable domain (missing parts from reference TRBV19 and TRBJ2-4): DGGITQSPKYLFRKEGQNVTLSCEQNLNHDAMYWYRQDPGQGLRLIYYSQIVNDFQKGDIAEGYSVSREKKESFPLTVTSAQKNPTAFYLCASSIRGNIQYFGAGTRLSVL.

This clonotype occurred a few times. The J gene is TRBJ1-1, the V gene TRBV6-5, with TRBD1 identical over 9 bases. V gave up 1 base and J gave up 4 bases; unmatched junction bases: 7. Germline V CDR1 and CDR2: MNHEY, SVGAGI. The CDR3 consists of 16 residues. CDR3 protein: CASSYLVTGGSTEAFF. CDR3 DNA sequence: TGTGCCAGCAGTTACTTGGTAACAGGGGGCAGCACTGAAGCTTTCTTT.

This clonotype was seen a few times. The CDR3 protein is CASNRGRSNYGYTF. The CDR3 DNA follows: TGTGCCAGCAATAGGGGCAGGTCTAACTATGGCTACACCTTC. The genes are TRBV28 and TRBJ1-2, with a weak D call TRBD1 (5 bases). Germline-derived CDR1 and CDR2 are MDHEN and SYDVKM. This CDR3 contains 14 residues. V dropped 7 bases and J dropped 0 bases, with 12 bases sitting between them.

The count of this clonotype is one. The J gene is TRBJ2-2, the V gene TRBV25-1; D might be TRBD2 (6 bases). Germline V gives CDR1 MGHDK, CDR2 SYGVNS. Trimming took off 1 base at V and 3 bases at J, with 12 bases between the two ends. There are 16 residues in the CDR3. The CDR3, as DNA: TGTGCCAGCAGTGAATCGGAGGGTACGGACACCGGGGAGCTGTTTTTT. This encodes CASSESEGTDTGELFF.

The chain employs TRBV27 and TRBJ1-5, with no clear D. V lost 5 bases, J lost 3 bases, and 14 bases lay in between. This CDR3 has 15 residues. From germline, CDR1 is MNHEY and CDR2 SMNVEV (reference sequence). CDR3 nucleotides: TGTGCCAGCAGTCCCCGCGGACGGAACAATCAGCCCCAGCATTTT. Residues: CASSPRGRNNQPQHF.

This clonotype was found a few times. The CDR3 DNA sequence: TGTGCCACCAACCCTTTTGACGGCCTGAACACTGAAGCTTTCTTT. This gives the protein CATNPFDGLNTEAFF. V is TRBV15 and J is TRBJ1-1; D gene uncertain. V lost 7 bases and J 0 bases, leaving 15 bases between the germline ends. CDR1 LNHNV and CDR2 YYDKDF come from the germline V gene (reference sequence). This CDR3 contains 15 residues.

The table lists this clonotype with a count of one. CDR3 sequence (DNA): TGCGCCAGCAGCCCCTCAACGCCCGGCACAGATACGCAGTATTTT. Amino acid sequence: CASSPSTPGTDTQYF. The chain carries TRBV5-1 and TRBJ2-3; D gene uncertain. Trimming cost V 4 bases and J 1 base, with 13 bases left between them. Germline-derived CDR1 and CDR2 are SGHRS and YFSETQ. This CDR3 contains 15 residues.

The J gene is TRBJ2-1, the V gene TRBV7-9; 8 nucleotides align to TRBD2. The V segment lost 2 bases and the J segment 8 bases; nucleotides outside the gene matches: 5. Germline V CDR1 and CDR2: SEHNR, FQNEAQ (reference sequence). CDR3 size: 14 residues. The CDR3 DNA reads TGTGCCAGCAGCTTATCAGCGGGAGCTGATGAGCAGTTCTTC. Protein: CASSLSAGADEQFF.

The V gene is TRBV6-1, the J gene TRBJ2-3; tentatively, D is TRBD1 or TRBD2 (5 bases each). In germline, CDR1 is MNHNS, CDR2 SASEGT. V gave up 7 bases and J gave up 0 bases, with 8 bases separating them. The CDR3 has 13 amino acids. In nucleotides, the CDR3 is TGTGCCAGCAAGGGACCTAGCACAGATACGCAGTATTTT. It yields the protein CASKGPSTDTQYF.

This chain uses TRBV18 with TRBJ1-1; 10 nucleotides agree with TRBD1. This CDR3 region has 15 residues. From germline, CDR1 is KGHSH and CDR2 LQKENI. The ends lost 2 bases at V and 6 bases at J; junction bases unmatched: 6. CDR3 residues: CASSPTTGGWAEAFF. DNA of the CDR3: TGTGCCAGCTCACCAACGACAGGGGGCTGGGCTGAAGCTTTCTTT.

The chain links TRBV6-4 to TRBJ2-1, with 10 bases identical to TRBD2. CDR3 size: 15 residues. V lost 7 bases to trimming and J lost 1 base; unmatched junction nucleotides: 4. Germline loops: CDR1 MRHNA, CDR2 SNTAGT. The CDR3, as DNA: TGTGCCAGCAAACCACTAGCGGGGTCCTACAATGAGCAGTTCTTC. It codes for CASKPLAGSYNEQFF.

CDR3 in DNA: TGTGCCAGCAGCTGGGAGGGAGGCACTGAAGCTTTCTTT. Translated, it gives CASSWEGGTEAFF. The chain carries TRBV7-9 and TRBJ1-1; D remains unclear. The V gene's germline CDR1 is SEHNR and CDR2 FQNEAQ (reference sequence). Trimming took off 4 bases at V and 4 bases at J, with 10 bases between the two ends. The CDR3 totals 13 residues.

This clonotype was counted only a few times. The chain combines TRBV20-1 with TRBJ1-5; D gene uncertain. The CDR3 has 16 residues. V shed 0 bases and J shed 6 bases, with 18 bases lying between them. Germline lookup yields CDR1 DFQATT and CDR2 SNEGSKA (reference sequence). CDR3 DNA: TGCAGTGCTAGAGATTCTGGGCAGGACGTCGGTCAGCCCCAGCATTTT. It yields the protein CSARDSGQDVGQPQHF.